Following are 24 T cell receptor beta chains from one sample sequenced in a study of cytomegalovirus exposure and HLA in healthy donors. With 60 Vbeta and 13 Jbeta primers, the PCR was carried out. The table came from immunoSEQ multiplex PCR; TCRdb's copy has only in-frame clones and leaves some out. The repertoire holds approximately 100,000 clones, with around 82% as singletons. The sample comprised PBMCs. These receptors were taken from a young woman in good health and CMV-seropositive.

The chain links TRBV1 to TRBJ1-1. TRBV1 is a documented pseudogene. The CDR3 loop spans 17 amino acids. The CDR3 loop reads CTSSPIGGGGMNTEAFF. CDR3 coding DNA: TGCACCAGCAGCCCAATCGGGGGGGGAGGGATGAACACTGAAGCTTTCTTT.

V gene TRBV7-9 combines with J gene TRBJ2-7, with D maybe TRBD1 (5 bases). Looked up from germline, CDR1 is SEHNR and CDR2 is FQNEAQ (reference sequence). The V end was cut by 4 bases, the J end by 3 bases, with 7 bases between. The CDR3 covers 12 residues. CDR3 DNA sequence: TGTGCCAGCAGCTCGACAGACTACGAGCAGTACTTC. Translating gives CASSSTDYEQYF.

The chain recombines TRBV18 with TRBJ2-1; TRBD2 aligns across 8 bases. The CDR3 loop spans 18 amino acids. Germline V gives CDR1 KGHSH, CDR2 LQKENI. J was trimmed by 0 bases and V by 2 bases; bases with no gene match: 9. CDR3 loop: CASSPGMRGTSSYNEQFF. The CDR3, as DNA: TGTGCCAGCTCACCAGGGATGCGGGGGACTAGCTCCTACAATGAGCAGTTCTTC.

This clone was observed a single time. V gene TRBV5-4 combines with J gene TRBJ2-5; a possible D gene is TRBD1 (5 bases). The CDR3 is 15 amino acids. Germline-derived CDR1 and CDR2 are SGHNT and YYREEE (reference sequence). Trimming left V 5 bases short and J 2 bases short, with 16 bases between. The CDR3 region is CASSSKSGNQETQYF. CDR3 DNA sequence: TGTGCCAGCAGTTCAAAATCAGGGAATCAAGAGACCCAGTACTTC.

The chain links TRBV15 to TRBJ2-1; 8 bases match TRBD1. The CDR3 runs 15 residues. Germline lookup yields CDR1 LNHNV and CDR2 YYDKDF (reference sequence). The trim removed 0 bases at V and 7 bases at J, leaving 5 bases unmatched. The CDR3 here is CATSRDRGLRNEQFF. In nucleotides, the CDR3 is TGTGCCACCAGCAGAGACAGGGGGCTCCGGAATGAGCAGTTCTTC.

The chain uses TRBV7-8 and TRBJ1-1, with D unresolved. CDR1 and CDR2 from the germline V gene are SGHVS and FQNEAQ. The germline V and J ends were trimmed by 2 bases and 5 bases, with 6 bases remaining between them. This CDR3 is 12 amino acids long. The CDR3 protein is CASSLYGTEAFF. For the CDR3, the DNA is TGTGCCAGCAGCTTATACGGGACTGAAGCTTTCTTT.

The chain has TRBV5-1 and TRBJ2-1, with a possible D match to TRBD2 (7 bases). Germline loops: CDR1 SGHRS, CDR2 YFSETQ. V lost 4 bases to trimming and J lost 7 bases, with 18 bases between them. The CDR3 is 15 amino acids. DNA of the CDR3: TGCGCCAGCAGCGCCACAGGGATGGGAGGGAATGAGCAGTTCTTC. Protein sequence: CASSATGMGGNEQFF. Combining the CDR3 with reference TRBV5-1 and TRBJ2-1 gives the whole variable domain KAGVTQTPRYLIKTRGQQVTLSCSPISGHRSVSWYQQTPGQGLQFLFEYFSETQRNKGNFPGRFSGRQFSNSRSEMNVSTLELGDSALYLCASSATGMGGNEQFFGPGTRLTVL.

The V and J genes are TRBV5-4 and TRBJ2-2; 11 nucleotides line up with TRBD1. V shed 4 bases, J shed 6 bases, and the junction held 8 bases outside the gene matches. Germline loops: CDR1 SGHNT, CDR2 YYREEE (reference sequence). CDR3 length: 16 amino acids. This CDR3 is CASSPGQGAPPGELFF. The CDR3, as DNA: TGTGCCAGCAGCCCTGGACAGGGGGCCCCCCCCGGGGAGCTGTTTTTT.

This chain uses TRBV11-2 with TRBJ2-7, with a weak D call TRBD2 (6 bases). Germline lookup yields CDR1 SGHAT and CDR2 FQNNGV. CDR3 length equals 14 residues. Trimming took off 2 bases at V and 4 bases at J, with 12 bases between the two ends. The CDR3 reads CASSLWRDPYEQYF. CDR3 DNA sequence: TGTGCCAGCAGCTTATGGAGGGACCCGTACGAGCAGTACTTC.

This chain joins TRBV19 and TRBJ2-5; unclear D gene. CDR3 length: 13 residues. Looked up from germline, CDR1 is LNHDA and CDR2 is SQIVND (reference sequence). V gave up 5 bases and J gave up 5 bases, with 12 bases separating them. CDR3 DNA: TGTGCCAGTAGTCCTGATGCCGAGGAGACCCAGTACTTC. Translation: CASSPDAEETQYF.

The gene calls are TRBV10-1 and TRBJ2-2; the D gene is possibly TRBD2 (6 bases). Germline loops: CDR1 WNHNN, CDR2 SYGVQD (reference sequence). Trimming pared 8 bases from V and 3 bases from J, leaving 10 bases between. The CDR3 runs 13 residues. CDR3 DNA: TGCGCCAGCCGACGGGACTACACCGGGGAGCTGTTTTTT. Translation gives CASRRDYTGELFF.

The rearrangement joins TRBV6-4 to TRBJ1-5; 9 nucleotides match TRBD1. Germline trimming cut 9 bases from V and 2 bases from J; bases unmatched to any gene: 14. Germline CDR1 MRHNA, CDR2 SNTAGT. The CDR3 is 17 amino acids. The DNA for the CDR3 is TGTGCCAGAGAGTCCGGGACAGGGATCAACGGCAATCAGCCCCAGCATTTT. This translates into CARESGTGINGNQPQHF.

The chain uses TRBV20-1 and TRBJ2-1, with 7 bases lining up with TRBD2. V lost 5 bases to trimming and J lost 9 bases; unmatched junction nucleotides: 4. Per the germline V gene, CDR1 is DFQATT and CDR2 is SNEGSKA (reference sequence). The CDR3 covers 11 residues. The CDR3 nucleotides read TGCAGTGCTCTGCGGGAGATTGAGCAGTTCTTC. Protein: CSALREIEQFF.

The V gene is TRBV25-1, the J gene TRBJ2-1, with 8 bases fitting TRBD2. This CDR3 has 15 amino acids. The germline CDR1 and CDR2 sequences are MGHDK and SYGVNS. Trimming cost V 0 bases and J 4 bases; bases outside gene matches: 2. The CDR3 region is CASSEYSGVYNEQFF. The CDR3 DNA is TGTGCCAGCAGTGAATATAGCGGGGTATACAATGAGCAGTTCTTC.

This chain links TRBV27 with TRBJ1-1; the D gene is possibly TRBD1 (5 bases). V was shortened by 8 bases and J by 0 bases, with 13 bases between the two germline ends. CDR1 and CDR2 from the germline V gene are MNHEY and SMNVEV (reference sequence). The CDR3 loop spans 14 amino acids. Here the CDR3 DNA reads TGTGCCAGCGGGCAGGGCTCCATGAACACTGAAGCTTTCTTT. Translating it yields CASGQGSMNTEAFF.

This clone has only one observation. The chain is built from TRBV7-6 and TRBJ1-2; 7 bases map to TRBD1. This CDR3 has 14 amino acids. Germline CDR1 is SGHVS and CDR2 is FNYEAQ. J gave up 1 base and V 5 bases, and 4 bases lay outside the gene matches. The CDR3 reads CASSQGQNNYGYTF. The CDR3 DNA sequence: TGTGCCAGCAGCCAGGGACAGAATAACTATGGCTACACCTTC.

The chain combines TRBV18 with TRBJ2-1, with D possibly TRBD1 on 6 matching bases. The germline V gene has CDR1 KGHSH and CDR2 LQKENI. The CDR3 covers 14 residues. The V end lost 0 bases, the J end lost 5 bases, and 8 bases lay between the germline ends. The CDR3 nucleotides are TGTGCCAGCTCACCACCAGGGACAAACAATGAGCAGTTCTTC. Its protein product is CASSPPGTNNEQFF. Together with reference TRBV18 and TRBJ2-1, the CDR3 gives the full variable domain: NAGVMQNPRHLVRRRGQEARLRCSPMKGHSHVYWYRQLPEEGLKFMVYLQKENIIDESGMPKERFSAEFPKEGPSILRIQQVVRGDSAAYFCASSPPGTNNEQFFGPGTRLTVL.

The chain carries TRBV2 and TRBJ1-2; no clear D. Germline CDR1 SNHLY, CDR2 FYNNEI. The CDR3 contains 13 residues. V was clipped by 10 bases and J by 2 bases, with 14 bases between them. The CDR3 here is CAIPGARNYGYTF. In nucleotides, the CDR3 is TGTGCCATCCCGGGAGCCCGAAACTATGGCTACACCTTC.

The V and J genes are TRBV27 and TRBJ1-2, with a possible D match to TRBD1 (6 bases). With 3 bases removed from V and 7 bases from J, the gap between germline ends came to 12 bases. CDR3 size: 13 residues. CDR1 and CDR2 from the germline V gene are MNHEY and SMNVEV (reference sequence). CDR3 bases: TGTGCCAGCAGTTTCCATTACAGGGTTGGCTACACCTTC. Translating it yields CASSFHYRVGYTF.

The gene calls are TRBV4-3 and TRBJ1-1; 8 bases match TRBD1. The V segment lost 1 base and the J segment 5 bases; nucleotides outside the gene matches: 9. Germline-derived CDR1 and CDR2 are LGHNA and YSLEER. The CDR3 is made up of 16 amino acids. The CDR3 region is CASSQVAGQGGTEAFF. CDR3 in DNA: TGCGCCAGCAGCCAAGTGGCCGGACAGGGAGGGACTGAAGCTTTCTTT.

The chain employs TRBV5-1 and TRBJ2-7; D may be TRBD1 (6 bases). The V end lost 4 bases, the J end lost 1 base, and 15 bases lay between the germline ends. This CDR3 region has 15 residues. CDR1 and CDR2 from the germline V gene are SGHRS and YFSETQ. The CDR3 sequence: CASSLYYGQSYEQYF. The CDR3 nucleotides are TGCGCCAGCAGCCTCTACTACGGACAGTCCTACGAGCAGTACTTC.

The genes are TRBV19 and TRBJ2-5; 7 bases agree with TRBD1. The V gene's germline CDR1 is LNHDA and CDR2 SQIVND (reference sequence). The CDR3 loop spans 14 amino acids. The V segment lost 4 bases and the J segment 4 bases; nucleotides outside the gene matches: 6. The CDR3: CASSTQGRGETQYF. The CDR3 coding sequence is TGTGCCAGTAGTACACAGGGGAGAGGAGAGACCCAGTACTTC.

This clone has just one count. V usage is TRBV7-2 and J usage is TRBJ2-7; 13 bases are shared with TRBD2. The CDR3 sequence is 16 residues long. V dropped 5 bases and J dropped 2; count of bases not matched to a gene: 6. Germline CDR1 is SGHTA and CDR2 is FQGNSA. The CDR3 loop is CASSPGLAGAPYEQYF. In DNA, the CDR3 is TGTGCCAGCAGCCCCGGACTAGCGGGAGCCCCCTACGAGCAGTACTTC.

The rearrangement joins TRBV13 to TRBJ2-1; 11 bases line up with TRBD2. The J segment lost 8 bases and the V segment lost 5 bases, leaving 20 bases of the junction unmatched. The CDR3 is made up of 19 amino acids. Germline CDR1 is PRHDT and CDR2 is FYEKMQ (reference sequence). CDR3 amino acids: CASSLWTSGYSLGGDEQFF. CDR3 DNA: TGTGCCAGCAGCCTGTGGACTAGCGGGTACTCCCTCGGAGGGGATGAGCAGTTCTTC.